The clone carrying this T cell receptor (beta chain) was detected many times. The antigen is unknown. MiXCR was run by TCRdb on the multiplex PCR reads, yielding one entry per CDR3 protein. This table holds about 94,000 distinct CDR3 sequences, roughly 29% found once. The data belong to a study of breast tumors, draining lymph nodes, adjacent tissues. Study results and limitations: Tumor T cell lymph node origin was a supported hypothesis, not proven. Data fit most tumor T cells coming from lymph node, expanding in tumor. Compared with lymph nodes, tumors were less diverse; compared with nontumor tissue, more.

Axillary draining lymph nodes of breast cancer patients supplied the node samples. The germline CDR1 and CDR2 sequences are LGHDT and YNNKEL (reference sequence). The CDR3 is 14 amino acids. Deletions cut 4 bases from V and 6 bases from J, with 15 bases between. Sequencing used axillary lymph node tissue. The clonotype comes from a female donor with breast cancer. Some clones in this sample may be carry-over from other donors' samples. The genes are TRBV3-1 and TRBJ1-2; possible D gene TRBD1, 5 bases. The CDR3 DNA reads as TGTGCCAGCAGCCCTCCGGGGGGTCCTGATGGCTACACCTTC. Protein: CASSPPGGPDGYTF.